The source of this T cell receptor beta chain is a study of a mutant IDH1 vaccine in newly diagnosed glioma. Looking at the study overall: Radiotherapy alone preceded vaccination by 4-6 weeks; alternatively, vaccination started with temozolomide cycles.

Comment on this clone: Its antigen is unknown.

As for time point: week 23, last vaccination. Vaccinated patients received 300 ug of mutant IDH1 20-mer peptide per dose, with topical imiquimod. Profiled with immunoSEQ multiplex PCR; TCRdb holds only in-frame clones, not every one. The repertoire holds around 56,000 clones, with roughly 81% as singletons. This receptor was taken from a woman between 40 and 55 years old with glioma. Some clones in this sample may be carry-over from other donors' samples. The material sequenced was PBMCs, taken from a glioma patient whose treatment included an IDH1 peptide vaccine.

As DNA, the CDR3 is TGTGCCATCGGGGACAGAGCTAACTATGGCTACACCTTC. Residues: CAIGDRANYGYTF. The gene calls are TRBV10-3 and TRBJ1-2, with 7 bases that match TRBD1. After removal of 8 bases from V and 0 bases from J, the junction contained 3 bases not matched to a gene. The CDR3 has 13 amino acids. Germline-derived CDR1 and CDR2 are ENHRY and SYGVKD.